This entry features one T cell receptor (beta chain) sequence. Its antigen is still unknown. This CDR3 comprises 14 residues. Trimming shortened V by 1 base and J by 6 bases, and 9 bases separated the two germline ends. Germline assignment: CDR1 MNHNY and CDR2 SVGAGI (reference sequence). This sample stems from a study of shared clonotypes between healthy human individuals. Study-wide points: An anticipated effect of sequencing depth on clonotype sharing among donors was recognized.

Over several immunoSEQ plates, each subset's genomic DNA was distributed in even portions. Profiled with immunoSEQ multiplex PCR; TCRdb holds only in-frame clones, not every one. The data show nearly 600,000 clones, with 95% seen just once and 0.09% to 0.13% held by the top ten. Selected positively for CCR7 and CD45RO-negative, naive CD8 cells excluded terminally differentiated effector memory CD45RA+ cells. The source is a woman aged 25 to 39 in good health. This chain connects TRBV6-6 to TRBJ2-2; perhaps D is TRBD1 or TRBD2 (6 bases each). Source material: naive CD8+ T cells sorted from blood. The CDR3 nucleotides read TGTGCCAGCAGTTACTGGGGGGCAGCCGGGGAGCTGTTTTTT. Translation gives CASSYWGAAGELFF.